The 4 T cell receptor beta chains presented below share a single source sample, sequenced in a study of blood T cell repertoires in COVID-19. Profiled with immunoSEQ multiplex PCR; TCRdb holds only in-frame clones, not every one. The sample contains 150,000 to 200,000 clones, roughly 90% of which appear only once. The sample comprised peripheral blood. The source is a man aged 50-59 years with acute or convalescent COVID-19.

This sequence joins TRBV27 and TRBJ2-7; 9 nucleotides line up with TRBD1. The ends lost 5 bases at V and 2 bases at J; junction bases unmatched: 7. CDR1 MNHEY and CDR2 SMNVEV come from the germline V gene (reference sequence). This CDR3 has 15 residues. Here the CDR3 reads CASSHGTGTTYEQYF. For the CDR3, the DNA is TGTGCCAGCAGTCACGGGACAGGGACTACCTACGAGCAGTACTTC.

This sequence joins TRBV9 and TRBJ2-7, with D maybe TRBD1 (6 bases). Between the trimmed V and J ends, which lost 3 bases and 2 bases, there was a span of 18 bases. This CDR3 comprises 16 residues. Per the germline V gene, CDR1 is SGDLS and CDR2 is YYNGEE. CDR3 protein: CASSAGRGQRAYEQYF. As DNA, the CDR3 is TGTGCCAGCAGCGCTGGTAGGGGACAAAGGGCCTACGAGCAGTACTTC.

The CDR3 loop reads CASRQGDIANTEAFF. CDR3 bases: TGCGCCAGCAGACAGGGGGATATAGCGAACACTGAAGCTTTCTTT. The genes are TRBV5-1 and TRBJ1-1; TRBD1 aligns across 8 bases. This CDR3 is built from 15 residues. V lost 5 bases to trimming and J lost 1 base; unmatched junction nucleotides: 7. CDR1 is SGHRS and CDR2 is YFSETQ in the germline V gene.

The chain has TRBV2 and TRBJ2-1; D is possibly TRBD1 (5 bases). The V gene lost 5 bases and the J gene lost 5 bases, with 19 bases spanning the gap. CDR3 length equals 16 residues. Germline V lookup: CDR1 SNHLY, CDR2 FYNNEI. The CDR3 is CASSPLGQGLHNEQFF. CDR3 DNA sequence: TGTGCCAGCAGTCCTCTTGGGCAGGGTTTGCACAATGAGCAGTTCTTC.